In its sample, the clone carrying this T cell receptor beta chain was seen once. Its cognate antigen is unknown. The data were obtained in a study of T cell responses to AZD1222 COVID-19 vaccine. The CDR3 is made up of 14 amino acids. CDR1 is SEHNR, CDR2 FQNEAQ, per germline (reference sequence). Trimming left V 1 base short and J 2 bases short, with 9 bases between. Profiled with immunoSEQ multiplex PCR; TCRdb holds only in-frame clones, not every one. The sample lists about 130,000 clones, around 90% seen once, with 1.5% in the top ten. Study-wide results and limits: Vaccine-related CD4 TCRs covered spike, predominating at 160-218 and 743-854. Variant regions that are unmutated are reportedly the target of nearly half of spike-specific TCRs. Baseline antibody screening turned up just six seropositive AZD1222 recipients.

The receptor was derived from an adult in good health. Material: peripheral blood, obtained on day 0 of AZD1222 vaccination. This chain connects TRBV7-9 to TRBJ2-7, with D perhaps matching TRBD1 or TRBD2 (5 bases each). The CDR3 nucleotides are TGTGCCAGCAGCTTAGTTGGGGACCCCTACGAGCAGTACTTC. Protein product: CASSLVGDPYEQYF. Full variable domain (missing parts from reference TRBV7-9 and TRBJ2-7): DTGVSQNPRHKITKRGQNVTFRCDPISEHNRLYWYRQTLGQGPEFLTYFQNEAQLEKSRLLSDRFSAERPKGSFSTLEIQRTEQGDSAMYLCASSLVGDPYEQYFGPGTRLTVT.